This is a list of T cell receptor beta chains from one sample in a study of CD8 T cells in Susac syndrome. TCRdb analysed the immunoSEQ multiplex PCR reads with MiXCR anew, one entry per CDR3 protein. The sample contains tens of thousands of distinct CDR3 sequences, about 92% of which appear only once. The sample was CD8+ T cells from PBMCs. The receptors shown here come from a human donor in good health. CDR3s include the opening cysteine and the closing phenylalanine or tryptophan. The D gene is left open where the match is weak. A row's size may be missing; if present it is once, few, many or a size class.

V	size	J	D	DNA	CDR3
TRBV4-3	NA	TRBJ1-1	NA	TGCGCCAGCAGCCAAGATAGGTACTCGCCGAACACTGAAGCTTTCTTT	CASSQDRYSPNTEAFF
TRBV6-5	NA	TRBJ1-1	NA	TGTGCCAGCAGCCCCCAGCCGGACGGCACTGAAGCTTTCTTT	CASSPQPDGTEAFF
TRBV12-3/TRBV12-4	NA	TRBJ1-5	NA	TGTGCCAGCAGTTTCACATATAATCAGCCCCAGCATTTT	CASSFTYNQPQHF
TRBV5-6	once	TRBJ1-5	TRBD1	TGTGCCAGCAGCTTCCGGGACAGGGGGCTCCATAGCAATCAGCCCCAGCATTTT	CASSFRDRGLHSNQPQHF
TRBV2	NA	TRBJ2-2	TRBD1	TGTGCCAGCAGCCTAGGGACAGGGGGCACCGGGGAGCTGTTTTTT	CASSLGTGGTGELFF
TRBV6-5	NA	TRBJ2-2	NA	TGTGCCAGCAGTTACGACTTGGGGAACACCGGGGAGCTGTTTTTT	CASSYDLGNTGELFF
TRBV12-3/TRBV12-4	NA	TRBJ1-1	NA	TGTGCCAGCAGTTTAGAACACACGAACACTGAAGCTTTCTTT	CASSLEHTNTEAFF
TRBV7-2	NA	TRBJ2-7	TRBD1	TGTGCCAGCAGCTTGTCAGGGGGCTACGAGCAGTACTTC	CASSLSGGYEQYF
TRBV4-3	NA	TRBJ1-2	NA	TGCGCCAGCAGCCATGGGGGGGACTATGGCTACACCTTC	CASSHGGDYGYTF
TRBV12-5	NA	TRBJ2-1	TRBD2	TGTGCTAGTGGTTCCGGACTAGCAGCCTACAATGAGCAGTTCTTC	CASGSGLAAYNEQFF
TRBV5-1	NA	TRBJ1-1	TRBD1	TGCGCCAGCAGCTTAGGAGGGGGCTGGACTGAAGCTTTCTTT	CASSLGGGWTEAFF
TRBV27	NA	TRBJ1-1	NA	TGTGCCAGCGGCGTGGCGGGGATCCTGAACACTGAAGCTTTCTTT	CASGVAGILNTEAFF
TRBV20-1	NA	TRBJ1-6	TRBD1	TGCAGTGCTGAGGGCGGACAGGACAGTTCACCCCTCCACTTT	CSAEGGQDSSPLHF
TRBV27	NA	TRBJ2-7	NA	TGTGCCACCAGTTTTGGCCGCACGGACCCGATGGGGGCAGAACCTTACGAGCAGTACTTC	CATSFGRTDPMGAEPYEQYF
TRBV4-1	NA	TRBJ2-3	TRBD2	TGCGCCAGCAGCCACAGTATTGGGGGGGCAGATACGCAGTATTTT	CASSHSIGGADTQYF
TRBV7-9	NA	TRBJ1-1	NA	TGTGCCAGCAGCTTTGGCGCTGAAGCTTTCTTT	CASSFGAEAFF
TRBV6-5	once	TRBJ1-2	NA	TGTGCCAGCAGTTACTCGCTCGTCCTCCAGGAGGGGGGAAACTATGGCTACACCTTC	CASSYSLVLQEGGNYGYTF
TRBV9	NA	TRBJ2-2	NA	TGTGCCAGCAGGGAGGGCAGCTCGAACACCGGGGAGCTGTTTTTT	CASREGSSNTGELFF
TRBV6-5	NA	TRBJ2-5	TRBD2	TGTGCCACCCGGGGGGAAGAGACCCAGTACTTC	CATRGEETQYF
TRBV2	NA	TRBJ1-2	TRBD1	TGTGCCAAGAAGGGACAGGGCGACTATGGCTACACCTTC	CAKKGQGDYGYTF
TRBV7-9	NA	TRBJ2-7	NA	TGTGCCAGCAGCTCTGGGACTCCTAACATCTACGAGCAGTACTTC	CASSSGTPNIYEQYF
TRBV2	few	TRBJ2-1	NA	TGTGCCAGCAGTGTCGGGTCCCTCTCCTACAATGAGCAGTTCTTC	CASSVGSLSYNEQFF
TRBV6-1	NA	TRBJ2-6	NA	TGTGCCAGCACCGAGGCCCCGGGGACCGGGGCCAACGTCCTGACTTTC	CASTEAPGTGANVLTF
TRBV12-3/TRBV12-4	NA	TRBJ1-5	NA	TGTGCCAGCAGCGTCCTGGCAGGCTTCAATCAGCCCCAGCATTTT	CASSVLAGFNQPQHF
TRBV6-5	NA	TRBJ2-4	NA	TGTGCCAGCAGTTACCCTTCCAACAGTGATCTAGCCAAAAACATTCAGTACTTC	CASSYPSNSDLAKNIQYF
TRBV5-6	NA	TRBJ2-5	TRBD1	TGTGCCAGCAGCCGAGGGGGCTGGGAGACCCAGTACTTC	CASSRGGWETQYF
TRBV5-1	NA	TRBJ2-7	NA	TGCGCCAGCAGCTCCTCCGGGGTTATGGCCTACGAGCAGTACTTC	CASSSSGVMAYEQYF
TRBV10-3	NA	TRBJ1-5	NA	TGTGCCACGACAGGTAATAGCAATCAGCCCCAGCATTTT	CATTGNSNQPQHF
TRBV7-6	NA	TRBJ2-1	NA	TGTGCCAGCAGCTTTAGGGCAGGGTACAATGAGCAGTTCTTC	CASSFRAGYNEQFF
TRBV5-1	NA	TRBJ2-5	NA	TGCGCCAGCAGCTTGGGGGGGACATTAACCCAAGAGACCCAGTACTTC	CASSLGGTLTQETQYF
TRBV12-3/TRBV12-4	NA	TRBJ2-1	NA	TGTGCCAGCAGTTTAGGCAGCCCTCCTAGGGAGCAGTTCTTC	CASSLGSPPREQFF
TRBV13	NA	TRBJ2-7	NA	TGTGCCAGCAGCTTGAGCGGCACCTACGAGCAGTACTTC	CASSLSGTYEQYF
TRBV7-9	NA	TRBJ1-5	NA	TGTGCCAGCAGCTTATCGTTAAGTAGCAATCAGCCCCAGCATTTT	CASSLSLSSNQPQHF
TRBV7-9	NA	TRBJ2-3	NA	TGTGCCAGCAGTCCGAAGGGAACAGATACGCAGTATTTT	CASSPKGTDTQYF
TRBV4-1	NA	TRBJ2-5	TRBD2	TGCGCCAGCAGCCAAGCCCCAGCGGGGCTTCAAGAGACCCAGTACTTC	CASSQAPAGLQETQYF
TRBV6-4	NA	TRBJ2-7	TRBD1	TGTGCCAGCAGTGACGGACAGGGGGTGACCTACGAGCAGTACTTC	CASSDGQGVTYEQYF
TRBV7-2	NA	TRBJ2-3	NA	TGTGCCAGCAGCTCCGTCGTTACATTGCCCAGCACAGATACGCAGTATTTT	CASSSVVTLPSTDTQYF